This is a list of T cell receptor beta chains from one sample in a study of quantifying T cell responses using KT2 cells. Via MiXCR, TCRdb re-called the UMI-ligation and nested PCR reads, giving one row per CDR3 protein. The table shows tens of thousands of distinct CDR3 sequences, with roughly 12% occurring only once. Material: PBMCs spiked with cells of the T cell clone KT2. Receptors originate from a human donor. The CDR3 runs from the conserved cysteine through the conserved F or W. D genes are given only for firm matches. Clone size, where shown, is once, few, many, or a class for clones that have expanded.

TRBV4-2,NA,TRBD2,TRBJ2-3,TGTGCCAGCAGCCCACTCCTACTAGCGGGATCGGGGGCAGATACGCAGTATTTT,CASSPLLLAGSGADTQYF
TRBV25-1,few,NA,TRBJ2-7,TGTGCCAGCAAGTCCGGCGGATACTCCTACGAGCAGTACTTC,CASKSGGYSYEQYF
TRBV5-4,many,TRBD1,TRBJ1-2,TGTGCCAGCAGCCATGGGACAGGAGTTAACTATGGCTACACCTTC,CASSHGTGVNYGYTF
TRBV29-1,few,NA,TRBJ2-7,TGCAGCGTTGTTCGACAGGGGAGGGACGAGCAGTACTTC,CSVVRQGRDEQYF
TRBV10-3,few,NA,TRBJ1-1,TGTGCCATCAGTGAGTCTCAGGTAAATTATGAAGCTTTCTTT,CAISESQVNYEAFF
TRBV3-1,many,NA,TRBJ1-1,TGTGCCAGCAGCCAGGTCGGGACTGAAGCTTTCTTT,CASSQVGTEAFF
TRBV4-1,few,TRBD2,TRBJ2-7,TGCGCCAGCAGCCAAGATACCGGGGGGACCTCCTACGAGCAGTACTTC,CASSQDTGGTSYEQYF
TRBV5-1,once,NA,TRBJ2-7,TGCGCCAGCAGCTTGATCGGGACACCGGACTACGAGCAGTACTTC,CASSLIGTPDYEQYF
TRBV6-5,NA,TRBD1,TRBJ1-4,TGTGCCAGCAGTTACTCTCAGGGGGCGGAGGATGAAAAACTGTTTTTT,CASSYSQGAEDEKLFF
TRBV6-2/TRBV6-3,few,NA,TRBJ1-1,TGTGCCAGCACCGTGGGGGGGGAAGCTTTCTTT,CASTVGGEAFF
TRBV6-2/TRBV6-3,NA,NA,TRBJ2-3,TGTGCCAGCAGTGACCGTAGAGATTCAGATACGCAGTATTTT,CASSDRRDSDTQYF
TRBV20-1,few,TRBD1,TRBJ1-1,TGCAGTGCTGTCCAGGGGGTTATCGGAACTGAAGCTTTCTTT,CSAVQGVIGTEAFF
TRBV7-2,few,NA,TRBJ2-7,TGTGCCAGCAGCTTAGTGGGTAGATCCTTCTACGAGCAGTACTTC,CASSLVGRSFYEQYF
TRBV20-1,NA,TRBD1,TRBJ2-3,TGCAGTGCTAGTGAGGACAGGGGTTATGTTCCGCAGTATTTT,CSASEDRGYVPQYF
TRBV6-2/TRBV6-3,many,NA,TRBJ1-1,TGTGCCAGCAGTTACTCTGAGTGGGGGGCGAGGACTGAAGCTTTCTTT,CASSYSEWGARTEAFF
TRBV7-2,medium-sized,TRBD2,TRBJ2-1,TGTGCCAGCAGCTCGCGACTAGCGGGGAGGAGCTCCTACAATGAGCAGTTCTTC,CASSSRLAGRSSYNEQFF
TRBV7-9,few,NA,TRBJ2-5,TGTGCCAGCAGCTTAGACACCTCCGAGACCCAGTACTTC,CASSLDTSETQYF
TRBV2,few,NA,TRBJ1-1,TGTGCCAGCAGTGAAATCGGGCAGGGCTCGAACACTGAAGCTTTCTTT,CASSEIGQGSNTEAFF
TRBV7-2,NA,TRBD1,TRBJ2-1,TGTGCCAGCAGCCAAGGGACAGGGGTAACTGAGCAGTTCTTC,CASSQGTGVTEQFF
TRBV20-1,NA,TRBD2,TRBJ2-1,TGCAGTGCTAGTCTCGGGAGGGCCGGGAATGAGCAGTTCTTC,CSASLGRAGNEQFF
TRBV6-1,many,NA,TRBJ2-1,TGTGCCAGCACTCTCCGACTAGAGGGCAATGAGCAGTTCTTC,CASTLRLEGNEQFF
TRBV7-9,NA,TRBD2,TRBJ2-1,TGTGCCAGCAGCTCCCCGGGGGGGAGCTCCTACAATGAGCAGTTCTTC,CASSSPGGSSYNEQFF
TRBV30,NA,NA,TRBJ1-1,TGTGCCTGGACGGGACATTTGAACACTGAAGCTTTCTTT,CAWTGHLNTEAFF
TRBV20-1,few,NA,TRBJ2-1,TGCAGTGCTAGACGGGTTGTCCGGGAGTTCTTC,CSARRVVREFF
TRBV20-1,NA,TRBD2,TRBJ2-7,TGCAGTGCCACAAAGCGGGAGTTCGTGAAAGAGCAGTACTTC,CSATKREFVKEQYF
TRBV2,few,NA,TRBJ2-1,TGTGCCAGTCTGGCAGGGCTGTACAATGAGCAGTTCTTC,CASLAGLYNEQFF
TRBV5-1,NA,NA,TRBJ1-2,TGCGCCAGCAGCAATGGGGGGAGCGACTATGGCTACACCTTC,CASSNGGSDYGYTF
TRBV2,few,TRBD1,TRBJ1-2,TGTGCCAGCAGTGTCGACAGGGTTGACTCCTATGGCTACACCTTC,CASSVDRVDSYGYTF
TRBV20-1,many,NA,TRBJ1-6,TGCAGTGCTAGATCAGGGGTGGATTCACCCCTCCACTTT,CSARSGVDSPLHF
TRBV12-3/TRBV12-4,many,NA,TRBJ2-7,TGTGCCAGTACAGAGGGGGGGGCCCGCTACGAGCAGTACTTC,CASTEGGARYEQYF
TRBV4-3,NA,NA,TRBJ2-1,TGCGCCAGCAGCCAAGAGAGGACTTATAGGACTGAGCAGTTCTTC,CASSQERTYRTEQFF
TRBV12-3/TRBV12-4,NA,NA,TRBJ1-1,TGTGCCAGCAGGATACAGGGCTCCACTGAAGCTTTCTTT,CASRIQGSTEAFF
TRBV19,NA,NA,TRBJ1-5,TGTGCCAGTAGTATTGTGTTAAATCAGCCCCAGCATTTT,CASSIVLNQPQHF
TRBV6-2/TRBV6-3,NA,NA,TRBJ1-1,TGTGCCAGCAGCCGGGGTCGGCTTGCGGGGCTTTTCTTT,CASSRGRLAGLFF
TRBV4-1,few,NA,TRBJ2-1,TGCGCCAGCAGCCGAGACTCCTACAATGAGCAGTTCTTC,CASSRDSYNEQFF
TRBV7-9,few,TRBD2,TRBJ2-2,TGTGCCAGCAGCTTAGAGCTGGCGGGAGAAATCACCGGGGAGCTGTTTTTT,CASSLELAGEITGELFF
TRBV3-1,few,TRBD1,TRBJ1-1,TGTGCCAGCACCCCTCGGACAGGCGAGGTCTCGAACACTGAAGCTTTCTTT,CASTPRTGEVSNTEAFF
TRBV12-3/TRBV12-4,NA,NA,TRBJ1-6,TGTGCCAGCAGTTTAAGGGGAGGGACTAATTCACCCCTCCACTTT,CASSLRGGTNSPLHF
TRBV9,NA,NA,TRBJ2-2,TGTGCCAGCAGCGTATGGACGAACACCGGGGAGCTGTTTTTT,CASSVWTNTGELFF
TRBV4-1,few,TRBD1,TRBJ2-1,TGCGCCAGCAGCCAAGGGACAGGCCTTAACAATGAGCAGTTCTTC,CASSQGTGLNNEQFF
TRBV15,NA,NA,TRBJ2-1,TGTGCCACCAGCAGGACAGCAGCCCTTGCGGATGAGCAGTTCTTC,CATSRTAALADEQFF
TRBV14,NA,NA,TRBJ2-1,TGTGCCAGCAGCCCAAACATCGGGAGAATCTACAATGAGCAGTTCTTC,CASSPNIGRIYNEQFF
TRBV12-5,NA,NA,TRBJ2-7,TGTGCTAGTGGTGGGACATCCTACGAGCAGTACTTC,CASGGTSYEQYF
TRBV6-8,NA,TRBD1,TRBJ1-2,TGTGCCAGCAGTAGAGGGACAGCTATTAACTATGGCTACACCTTC,CASSRGTAINYGYTF
TRBV20-1,many,TRBD2,TRBJ2-3,TGCAGTGCTAGCGAGGGACTAGCGGGAGGACCAACTAGCACAGATACGCAGTATTTT,CSASEGLAGGPTSTDTQYF
TRBV4-1,many,TRBD1,TRBJ2-7,TGCGCCAGCAGCCACCCGGGACAGGGGGCCTACGAGCAGTACTTC,CASSHPGQGAYEQYF
TRBV18,many,NA,TRBJ2-7,TGTGCCAGCTCACCACCGATCCTAACCTACGAGCAGTACTTC,CASSPPILTYEQYF
TRBV7-2,many,TRBD1,TRBJ1-3,TGTGCCAGCAGTACAGGGGGCTCGAGCTCTGGAAACACCATATATTTT,CASSTGGSSSGNTIYF
TRBV5-6,NA,NA,TRBJ2-1,TGTGCCAGCAGCTTGGGGAGTAGGGATGAGCAGTTCTTC,CASSLGSRDEQFF
TRBV20-1,few,TRBD2,TRBJ2-1,TGCAGTGCTAGACCTATAACCGGGACTAGCGGGGTTTACAATGAGCAGTTCTTC,CSARPITGTSGVYNEQFF
TRBV15,NA,NA,TRBJ1-2,TGTGCCACCAGCAGAGATCGAGGGGGATTCTATGGCTACACCTTC,CATSRDRGGFYGYTF
TRBV19,many,NA,TRBJ1-1,TGTGCCAGTAGTCCCTTTAACGCGGCGAACACTGAAGCTTTCTTT,CASSPFNAANTEAFF
TRBV5-4,few,TRBD1,TRBJ1-1,TGTGCCAGCAGCCTCCCCGGGACAGTGATGAACACTGAAGCTTTCTTT,CASSLPGTVMNTEAFF